Listed below are T cell receptor beta chains from one sample, sequenced in a study of post-analysis software for immune sequencing data. TCRdb called the PCR reads again in MiXCR, with one record for every CDR3 protein. The profile shows about 400,000 distinct CDR3 sequences, 30% to 45% of them singletons. Sequencing was carried out using blood. The source is a girl aged 5-17 years with multiple sclerosis. The CDR3 runs from the conserved cysteine through the conserved F or W. A D gene is named only where the DNA matches it firmly. Clone size is given for some rows only: seen once, a few or many times, or a class if the clone is expanded.

size: many; D: .; J: TRBJ2-5; V: TRBV12-3/TRBV12-4; DNA: TGTGCCAGCAGTTGGACAGCCCAAGAGACCCAGTACTTC; CDR3: CASSWTAQETQYF
size: few; D: TRBD2; J: TRBJ2-5; V: TRBV7-6; DNA: TGTGCCAGCAGCTTACACCCTGGAGCGGGGCAAGAGACCCAGTACTTC; CDR3: CASSLHPGAGQETQYF
size: .; D: .; J: TRBJ1-2; V: TRBV6-1; DNA: TGTGCCAGCAGCCCAGGGCGAGCTAACTATGGCTACACCTTC; CDR3: CASSPGRANYGYTF
size: .; D: TRBD1; J: TRBJ2-7; V: TRBV5-1; DNA: TGCGCCAGCAGCTTAACGGGACAGGGGTACCGATACGAGCAGTACTTC; CDR3: CASSLTGQGYRYEQYF
size: .; D: TRBD2; J: TRBJ2-3; V: TRBV7-2; DNA: TGTGCCAGCAGCGTGGGACTAGCGGGGGCGGGGGATACGCAGTATTTT; CDR3: CASSVGLAGAGDTQYF
size: few; D: TRBD1; J: TRBJ2-3; V: TRBV19; DNA: TGTGCCAGTAGCGATCCGGGACAGGGCACAGATACGCAGTATTTT; CDR3: CASSDPGQGTDTQYF
size: few; D: .; J: TRBJ2-3; V: TRBV3-1; DNA: TGTGCCAGCAGCCAGGGTCCCCCAGGGACTAGCACAGATACGCAGTATTTT; CDR3: CASSQGPPGTSTDTQYF
size: once; D: TRBD1; J: TRBJ2-1; V: TRBV6-6; DNA: TGTGCCAGCAGTTCCCCGGACAGGAGAATCTACAATGGGCAGTTCTTC; CDR3: CASSSPDRRIYNGQFF
size: few; D: TRBD2; J: TRBJ2-1; V: TRBV6-5; DNA: TGTGCCAGCAGTTACAGGGGACTAGCGGGTTCTAACAATGAGCAGTTCTTC; CDR3: CASSYRGLAGSNNEQFF
size: .; D: .; J: TRBJ1-1; V: TRBV20-1; DNA: TGCAGCGCCCGGTGGGCGAGCACTGAAGCTTTCTTT; CDR3: CSARWASTEAFF